The rows below give T cell receptor beta chains drawn from one sample of a study of long-term antiretroviral therapy in people with HIV. The assay was immunoSEQ multiplex PCR, and TCRdb's table has in-frame clones only and misses some. Among about 43,000 clones listed, around 86% were seen once. The starting material was unsorted PBMCs, obtained 0.1 years before starting antiretroviral therapy. The receptors come from a woman aged 45-65 years with HIV. Each CDR3 is given with its conserved first and last residue. The order of the fields is J gene, clone size, CDR3 length, V gene, D gene, CDR3 protein, CDR3 DNA. The D gene is left open where the match is weak. Clone size is stated in some rows and not others, as once, few, many or a class when expanded.

j_call: TRBJ1-4
clone_size: .
cdr3_length: 18
v_call: TRBV2
d_call: .
cdr3_aa: CASSELGTSGRINEKLFF
cdr3_nt: TGTGCCAGCAGTGAGCTCGGGACCTCGGGACGGATTAATGAAAAACTGTTTTTT

j_call: TRBJ2-1
clone_size: .
cdr3_length: 16
v_call: TRBV7-2
d_call: TRBD1
cdr3_aa: CASSTRQGSFDNEQFF
cdr3_nt: TGTGCCAGCAGCACCCGACAGGGTTCTTTCGACAATGAGCAGTTCTTC

j_call: TRBJ1-2
clone_size: once
cdr3_length: 14
v_call: TRBV6-6
d_call: .
cdr3_aa: CASSYSTQGSGYTF
cdr3_nt: TGTGCCAGCAGTTACTCGACACAGGGTAGCGGCTACACCTTC

j_call: TRBJ1-4
clone_size: .
cdr3_length: 12
v_call: TRBV19
d_call: .
cdr3_aa: CASSPPREKLFF
cdr3_nt: TGTGCCAGTAGTCCCCCCCGGGAAAAACTGTTTTTT

j_call: TRBJ2-5
clone_size: .
cdr3_length: 14
v_call: TRBV29-1
d_call: .
cdr3_aa: CSVEDATGQETQYF
cdr3_nt: TGCAGCGTTGAAGATGCTACGGGCCAAGAGACCCAGTACTTC

j_call: TRBJ2-3
clone_size: .
cdr3_length: 14
v_call: TRBV6-6
d_call: TRBD2
cdr3_aa: CASRGLAFTDTQYF
cdr3_nt: TGTGCCAGCAGGGGACTAGCGTTTACAGATACGCAGTATTTT

j_call: TRBJ2-7
clone_size: .
cdr3_length: 13
v_call: TRBV6-5
d_call: TRBD1
cdr3_aa: CASRRGQAYEQYF
cdr3_nt: TGTGCCAGCAGAAGAGGACAGGCCTACGAGCAGTACTTC

j_call: TRBJ1-6
clone_size: .
cdr3_length: 15
v_call: TRBV11-2
d_call: .
cdr3_aa: CASSSSRGGYSPLHF
cdr3_nt: TGTGCCAGCAGTTCATCCCGAGGGGGGTATTCACCCCTCCACTTT

j_call: TRBJ2-6
clone_size: .
cdr3_length: 18
v_call: TRBV4-1
d_call: .
cdr3_aa: CASSQVGTESSGANVLTF
cdr3_nt: TGCGCCAGCAGCCAAGTCGGGACCGAAAGCTCTGGGGCCAACGTCCTGACTTTC

j_call: TRBJ2-7
clone_size: .
cdr3_length: 14
v_call: TRBV7-3
d_call: .
cdr3_aa: CASSSVGGVAEQYF
cdr3_nt: TGTGCCAGCAGCTCCGTAGGAGGGGTGGCCGAGCAGTACTTC

j_call: TRBJ1-5
clone_size: .
cdr3_length: 15
v_call: TRBV18
d_call: TRBD1
cdr3_aa: CASSPDRGGNQPQHF
cdr3_nt: TGTGCCAGCTCACCGGACAGGGGTGGCAATCAGCCCCAGCATTTT

j_call: TRBJ1-2
clone_size: .
cdr3_length: 13
v_call: TRBV7-2
d_call: .
cdr3_aa: CASSFGGAGGYTF
cdr3_nt: TGTGCCAGCAGCTTTGGGGGGGCGGGCGGCTACACCTTC

j_call: TRBJ2-7
clone_size: .
cdr3_length: 10
v_call: TRBV21-1
d_call: .
cdr3_aa: CASSDYGQDF
cdr3_nt: TGTGCCAGCAGCGATTATGGACAGGACTTC

j_call: TRBJ2-7
clone_size: .
cdr3_length: 14
v_call: TRBV27
d_call: .
cdr3_aa: CASSLRRGGGEQYF
cdr3_nt: TGTGCCAGCAGTTTACGGCGGGGAGGGGGCGAGCAGTACTTC

j_call: TRBJ2-5
clone_size: .
cdr3_length: 15
v_call: TRBV9
d_call: TRBD2
cdr3_aa: CASSRTSGVGETQYF
cdr3_nt: TGTGCCAGCAGCCGCACTAGCGGGGTCGGGGAGACCCAGTACTTC

j_call: TRBJ1-1
clone_size: .
cdr3_length: 16
v_call: TRBV6-6
d_call: .
cdr3_aa: CASSYSTGHSITEAFF
cdr3_nt: TGTGCCAGCAGTTACTCGACGGGACATTCAATCACTGAAGCTTTCTTT

j_call: TRBJ2-2
clone_size: .
cdr3_length: 14
v_call: TRBV18
d_call: .
cdr3_aa: CASSPPEGTGELFF
cdr3_nt: TGTGCCAGCTCACCACCCGAGGGAACCGGGGAGCTGTTTTTT

j_call: TRBJ2-3
clone_size: .
cdr3_length: 14
v_call: TRBV5-1
d_call: .
cdr3_aa: CASSPSASTDTQYF
cdr3_nt: TGCGCCAGCAGCCCCTCGGCTAGCACAGATACGCAGTATTTT

j_call: TRBJ2-7
clone_size: .
cdr3_length: 13
v_call: TRBV5-6
d_call: .
cdr3_aa: CASSLGSPYEQYF
cdr3_nt: TGTGCCAGCAGCCTCGGGTCTCCCTACGAGCAGTACTTC

j_call: TRBJ2-3
clone_size: .
cdr3_length: 15
v_call: TRBV5-4
d_call: .
cdr3_aa: CASSLKGYVADTQYF
cdr3_nt: TGTGCCAGCAGCTTGAAGGGTTATGTGGCAGATACGCAGTATTTT

j_call: TRBJ1-2
clone_size: .
cdr3_length: 13
v_call: TRBV9
d_call: .
cdr3_aa: CASSAQQGGGYTF
cdr3_nt: TGTGCCAGCAGCGCACAACAGGGCGGGGGCTACACCTTC

j_call: TRBJ1-2
clone_size: .
cdr3_length: 13
v_call: TRBV6-1
d_call: .
cdr3_aa: CASSEWPAYGYTF
cdr3_nt: TGTGCCAGCAGTGAATGGCCGGCCTATGGCTACACCTTC

j_call: TRBJ1-1
clone_size: .
cdr3_length: 16
v_call: TRBV19
d_call: .
cdr3_aa: CASSTHPDRWNTEAFF
cdr3_nt: TGTGCCAGTAGTACCCACCCCGACAGATGGAACACTGAAGCTTTCTTT

j_call: TRBJ2-3
clone_size: .
cdr3_length: 17
v_call: TRBV5-1
d_call: .
cdr3_aa: CASSWGDTPGPTDTQYF
cdr3_nt: TGCGCCAGCAGCTGGGGGGACACCCCGGGGCCCACAGATACGCAGTATTTT

j_call: TRBJ2-1
clone_size: .
cdr3_length: 16
v_call: TRBV30
d_call: TRBD2
cdr3_aa: CAWSGGLAEQADEQFF
cdr3_nt: TGTGCCTGGAGTGGGGGACTAGCGGAGCAAGCGGATGAGCAGTTCTTC

j_call: TRBJ1-5
clone_size: few
cdr3_length: 12
v_call: TRBV6-1
d_call: .
cdr3_aa: CASSLPGRPQHF
cdr3_nt: TGTGCCAGCAGTCTCCCTGGTCGGCCCCAGCATTTT

j_call: TRBJ2-7
clone_size: .
cdr3_length: 16
v_call: TRBV11-2
d_call: .
cdr3_aa: CASSTTKTGSHHEQYF
cdr3_nt: TGTGCCAGCAGCACCACTAAAACAGGGTCCCACCACGAGCAGTACTTC

j_call: TRBJ2-7
clone_size: .
cdr3_length: 15
v_call: TRBV4-3
d_call: .
cdr3_aa: CASSHGRQLAYEQYF
cdr3_nt: TGCGCCAGCAGCCATGGGAGACAATTAGCCTACGAGCAGTACTTC

j_call: TRBJ2-1
clone_size: .
cdr3_length: 12
v_call: TRBV6-5
d_call: .
cdr3_aa: CASSPTYNEQFF
cdr3_nt: TGTGCCAGCAGCCCGACTTACAATGAGCAGTTCTTC

j_call: TRBJ2-3
clone_size: .
cdr3_length: 15
v_call: TRBV7-2
d_call: .
cdr3_aa: CASSLSGGQGDTQYF
cdr3_nt: TGTGCCAGCAGCTTATCCGGGGGGCAGGGAGATACGCAGTATTTT

j_call: TRBJ1-3
clone_size: .
cdr3_length: 14
v_call: TRBV25-1
d_call: .
cdr3_aa: CASSEWGTGNTIYF
cdr3_nt: TGTGCCAGCAGTGAGTGGGGGACTGGAAACACCATATATTTT

j_call: TRBJ1-5
clone_size: .
cdr3_length: 14
v_call: TRBV7-9
d_call: .
cdr3_aa: CASSAGWTDQPQHF
cdr3_nt: TGTGCCAGCAGCGCTGGGTGGACTGATCAGCCCCAGCATTTT

j_call: TRBJ1-1
clone_size: .
cdr3_length: 13
v_call: TRBV6-6
d_call: .
cdr3_aa: CASSYLGNTEAFF
cdr3_nt: TGTGCCAGCAGTTACCTCGGCAACACTGAAGCTTTCTTT

j_call: TRBJ1-4
clone_size: .
cdr3_length: 14
v_call: TRBV7-9
d_call: .
cdr3_aa: CASDRTATNEKLFF
cdr3_nt: TGTGCCAGCGATCGGACAGCAACTAATGAAAAACTGTTTTTT

j_call: TRBJ2-3
clone_size: .
cdr3_length: 16
v_call: TRBV7-8
d_call: TRBD2
cdr3_aa: CASSLAGGGATDTQYF
cdr3_nt: TGTGCCAGCAGCTTAGCCGGCGGGGGGGCCACAGATACGCAGTATTTT

j_call: TRBJ1-1
clone_size: once
cdr3_length: 16
v_call: TRBV7-6
d_call: .
cdr3_aa: CASSPDLDASNTEAFF
cdr3_nt: TGTGCCAGCAGCCCAGACCTGGACGCCTCGAACACTGAAGCTTTCTTT

j_call: TRBJ1-6
clone_size: .
cdr3_length: 15
v_call: TRBV7-6
d_call: .
cdr3_aa: CASSPDGRKNSPLHF
cdr3_nt: TGTGCCAGCAGCCCGGACGGGAGGAAGAATTCACCCCTCCACTTT

j_call: TRBJ2-1
clone_size: once
cdr3_length: 16
v_call: TRBV7-2
d_call: TRBD1
cdr3_aa: CASSFRGGGVYNEQFF
cdr3_nt: TGTGCCAGCAGCTTTAGAGGGGGCGGTGTCTACAATGAGCAGTTCTTC

j_call: TRBJ1-2
clone_size: few
cdr3_length: 13
v_call: TRBV30
d_call: .
cdr3_aa: CAWKGLANYGYTF
cdr3_nt: TGTGCCTGGAAAGGCTTAGCTAACTATGGCTACACCTTC

j_call: TRBJ2-7
clone_size: .
cdr3_length: 16
v_call: TRBV7-3
d_call: .
cdr3_aa: CASSPESGHALYEQYF
cdr3_nt: TGTGCCAGCAGCCCCGAGAGCGGGCACGCCCTCTACGAGCAGTACTTC

j_call: TRBJ1-2
clone_size: .
cdr3_length: 16
v_call: TRBV7-2
d_call: TRBD1
cdr3_aa: CASSLRQDRWLPGYTF
cdr3_nt: TGTGCCAGCAGCCTGCGCCAGGACAGGTGGTTGCCTGGCTACACCTTC

j_call: TRBJ1-5
clone_size: .
cdr3_length: 16
v_call: TRBV19
d_call: TRBD1
cdr3_aa: CASSSGGDWNNQPQHF
cdr3_nt: TGTGCCAGTTCCTCAGGGGGGGACTGGAACAATCAGCCCCAGCATTTT

j_call: TRBJ1-3
clone_size: .
cdr3_length: 13
v_call: TRBV10-3
d_call: .
cdr3_aa: CAIMGDGGNTIYF
cdr3_nt: TGTGCCATCATGGGGGACGGTGGAAACACCATATATTTT

j_call: TRBJ1-1
clone_size: .
cdr3_length: 17
v_call: TRBV4-2
d_call: .
cdr3_aa: CASSPHGQGGLNTEAFF
cdr3_nt: TGTGCCAGCAGCCCCCATGGGCAGGGAGGCCTGAACACTGAAGCTTTCTTT

j_call: TRBJ1-2
clone_size: .
cdr3_length: 13
v_call: TRBV6-1
d_call: .
cdr3_aa: CASTPDRIGGYTF
cdr3_nt: TGTGCCAGCACCCCAGACAGGATTGGCGGCTACACCTTC

j_call: TRBJ1-2
clone_size: .
cdr3_length: 12
v_call: TRBV7-9
d_call: .
cdr3_aa: CASSLEGYGYTF
cdr3_nt: TGTGCCAGCAGCTTAGAGGGATATGGCTACACCTTC

j_call: TRBJ2-1
clone_size: once
cdr3_length: 14
v_call: TRBV7-9
d_call: .
cdr3_aa: CASSLVGPYNEQFF
cdr3_nt: TGTGCCAGCAGCTTAGTCGGGCCCTACAATGAGCAGTTCTTC

j_call: TRBJ1-3
clone_size: .
cdr3_length: 16
v_call: TRBV30
d_call: .
cdr3_aa: CAWSVGVLYSGNTIYF
cdr3_nt: TGTGCCTGGAGTGTGGGGGTCCTATACTCTGGAAACACCATATATTTT

j_call: TRBJ1-5
clone_size: .
cdr3_length: 16
v_call: TRBV27
d_call: TRBD1
cdr3_aa: CASSPTRTGLNQPQHF
cdr3_nt: TGTGCCAGCAGTCCTACACGGACAGGGCTCAATCAGCCCCAGCATTTT

j_call: TRBJ2-7
clone_size: .
cdr3_length: 15
v_call: TRBV5-1
d_call: .
cdr3_aa: CASRHGSVPDYEQYF
cdr3_nt: TGCGCCAGCCGGCACGGGAGTGTCCCCGACTACGAGCAGTACTTC

j_call: TRBJ2-1
clone_size: few
cdr3_length: 16
v_call: TRBV7-8
d_call: TRBD2
cdr3_aa: CASSLRRGSLYNEQFF
cdr3_nt: TGTGCCAGCAGCCTCAGGCGCGGGAGTCTCTACAATGAGCAGTTCTTC

j_call: TRBJ2-7
clone_size: .
cdr3_length: 15
v_call: TRBV5-1
d_call: TRBD1
cdr3_aa: CASGQGVQKPYEQYF
cdr3_nt: TGCGCCAGCGGTCAGGGGGTACAGAAGCCCTACGAGCAGTACTTC

j_call: TRBJ2-7
clone_size: .
cdr3_length: 16
v_call: TRBV5-5
d_call: .
cdr3_aa: CASSRDMRAGGYEQYF
cdr3_nt: TGTGCCAGCAGCCGGGATATGAGGGCAGGCGGCTACGAGCAGTACTTC

j_call: TRBJ1-3
clone_size: .
cdr3_length: 16
v_call: TRBV5-6
d_call: .
cdr3_aa: CASSLGILGAGNTIYF
cdr3_nt: TGTGCCAGCAGCTTGGGCATACTTGGGGCTGGAAACACCATATATTTT

j_call: TRBJ1-2
clone_size: once
cdr3_length: 17
v_call: TRBV11-2
d_call: TRBD1
cdr3_aa: CASSLLGRGDGDYGYTF
cdr3_nt: TGTGCCAGCAGCTTACTGGGCAGGGGGGATGGAGACTATGGCTACACCTTC

j_call: TRBJ1-6
clone_size: .
cdr3_length: 18
v_call: TRBV7-2
d_call: .
cdr3_aa: CASSLAFGRSIGNSPLHF
cdr3_nt: TGTGCCAGCAGCTTAGCTTTCGGCAGGTCCATTGGCAATTCACCCCTCCACTTT

j_call: TRBJ2-5
clone_size: .
cdr3_length: 14
v_call: TRBV5-4
d_call: .
cdr3_aa: CASSRRDIQETQYF
cdr3_nt: TGTGCCAGCAGCCGCCGGGACATCCAAGAGACCCAGTACTTC